The source of this T cell receptor (beta chain) is a study of T cell responses to AZD1222 COVID-19 vaccine. Sequenced by immunoSEQ multiplex PCR; TCRdb stores in-frame clones only, minus some. The table lists 160,000 or so clones, about nine tenths of them singletons, with around 5.5% in the top ten. The CDR3 has 17 residues. The ends lost 1 base at V and 5 bases at J; junction bases unmatched: 9. Germline CDR1 SGHNT, CDR2 YYREEE (reference sequence). This receptor was obtained from an adult in good health. The chain combines TRBV5-4 with TRBJ2-7; TRBD2 agrees at 13 bases. Sample: peripheral blood, taken on day 0 of AZD1222 vaccination. CDR3 sequence (DNA): TGTGCCAGCAGCTTGCCTGCTATGGGACTAGCGGGAAACGAGCAGTACTTC. Amino acids: CASSLPAMGLAGNEQYF. Variable domain in full (rest from reference TRBV5-4 and TRBJ2-7): ETGVTQSPTHLIKTRGQQVTLRCSSQSGHNTVSWYQQALGQGPQFIFQYYREEENGRGNFPPRFSGLQFPNYSSELNVNALELDDSALYLCASSLPAMGLAGNEQYFGPGTRLTVT.